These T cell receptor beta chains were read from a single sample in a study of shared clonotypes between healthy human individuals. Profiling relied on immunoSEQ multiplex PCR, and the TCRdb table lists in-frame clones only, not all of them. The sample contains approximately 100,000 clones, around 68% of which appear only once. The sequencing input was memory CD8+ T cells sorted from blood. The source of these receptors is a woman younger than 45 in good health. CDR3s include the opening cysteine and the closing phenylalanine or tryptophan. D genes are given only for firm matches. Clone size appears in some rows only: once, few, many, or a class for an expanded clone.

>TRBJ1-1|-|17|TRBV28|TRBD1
TGTGCCAGCAGTTTTTTCGGGACAGGGGTACCGAACACTGAAGCTTTCTTT
CASSFFGTGVPNTEAFF
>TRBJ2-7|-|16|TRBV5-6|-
TGTGCCAGCACCCTTGGGGGACCCGGCGACCGTTACGAGCAGTACTTC
CASTLGGPGDRYEQYF
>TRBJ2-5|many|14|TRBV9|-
TGTGCCAGCAGCGTTGGGGGGTCGGGCGAGACCCAGTACTTC
CASSVGGSGETQYF
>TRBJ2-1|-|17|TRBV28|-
TGTGCCAGCAGTTTATTGTTTAGGTCTAGCGCTTACAATGAGCAGTTCTTC
CASSLLFRSSAYNEQFF
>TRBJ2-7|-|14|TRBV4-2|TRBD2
TGTGCCAGCAGCTTCGGGGACTATAGGGGCGAGCAGTACTTC
CASSFGDYRGEQYF
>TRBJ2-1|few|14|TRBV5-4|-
TGTGCCAGCAGCACTTCGACTAACCCAGGAGAGCAGTTCTTC
CASSTSTNPGEQFF
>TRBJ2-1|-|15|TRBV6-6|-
TGTGCCAGCAGTTTGCCTAGCGAGACATACAATGAGCAGTTCTTC
CASSLPSETYNEQFF
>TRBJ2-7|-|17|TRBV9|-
TGTGCCAGCAGCGTAGCTGGTTACGGGGCAGGGGCCTACGAGCAGTACTTC
CASSVAGYGAGAYEQYF
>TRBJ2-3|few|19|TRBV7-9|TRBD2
TGTGCCAGCAGCCCGACGACTAGCGGGAGGGCCTATAGCACAGATACGCAGTATTTT
CASSPTTSGRAYSTDTQYF
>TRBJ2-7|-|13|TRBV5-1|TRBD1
TGCGCCAGCAGTCACGACAGGGATTACGAGCAGTACTTC
CASSHDRDYEQYF
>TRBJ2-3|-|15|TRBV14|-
TGTGCCAGCAGCCCAGCGGGTACCGGCACAGATACGCAGTATTTT
CASSPAGTGTDTQYF
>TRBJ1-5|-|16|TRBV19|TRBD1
TGTGCCAGCACCGCCCCGAGACAGGGGGCCGGGCAGCCCCAGCATTTT
CASTAPRQGAGQPQHF
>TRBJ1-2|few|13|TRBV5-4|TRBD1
TGTGCCAGCAGACAGGGGGGACACTATGGCTACACCTTC
CASRQGGHYGYTF
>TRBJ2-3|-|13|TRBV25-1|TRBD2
TGTGCCGTAGCGGGAGGGCGGGCAGATACGCAGTATTTT
CAVAGGRADTQYF
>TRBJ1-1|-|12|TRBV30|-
TGTGCCTGGAGTGTATCAGGCACTGAAGCTTTCTTT
CAWSVSGTEAFF
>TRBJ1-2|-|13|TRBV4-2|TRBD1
TGTGCCAGCAGCCAGACAGGGGGGTATGGCTACACCTTC
CASSQTGGYGYTF
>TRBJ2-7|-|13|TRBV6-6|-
TGTGCCAGCAGTTACTCGAGCCCCTACGAGCAGTACTTC
CASSYSSPYEQYF
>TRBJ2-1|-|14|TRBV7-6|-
TGTGCCAGCAGCACAGCGGTTTCCTACAATGAGCAGTTCTTC
CASSTAVSYNEQFF
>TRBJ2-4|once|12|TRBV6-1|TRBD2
TGTGCCAGCACCTTAGGAAGCGGGAGGGCCGAGTTC
CASTLGSGRAEF
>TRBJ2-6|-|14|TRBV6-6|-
TGTGCCAGCAATAAAGGCTCTGGGGCCAACGTCCTGACTTTC
CASNKGSGANVLTF
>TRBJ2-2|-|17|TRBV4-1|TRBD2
TGCGCCAGCAGCTTAGGGACTAGCGGGCTCAACACCGGGGAGCTGTTTTTT
CASSLGTSGLNTGELFF
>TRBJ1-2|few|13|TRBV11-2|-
TGTGCCAGCAGCTTAGGCCGAGGCTATGGCTACACCTTC
CASSLGRGYGYTF
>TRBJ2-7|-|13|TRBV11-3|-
TGTGCCAGCAGCTTACACTACTCCTACGAGCAGTACTTC
CASSLHYSYEQYF
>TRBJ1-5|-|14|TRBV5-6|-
TGTGCCAGCAGCTTGGGGGGAGATGTGGAGCCCCAGCATTTT
CASSLGGDVEPQHF
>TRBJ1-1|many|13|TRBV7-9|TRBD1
TGTGCCAGCAGCCAGACAGGGAGCACTGAAGCTTTCTTT
CASSQTGSTEAFF
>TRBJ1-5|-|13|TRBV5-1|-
TGCGCCAGCAGTTCAGGGCCCAATCAGCCCCAGCATTTT
CASSSGPNQPQHF
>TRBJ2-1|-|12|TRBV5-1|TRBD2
TGCGCCACCTCTGGACTAGCCAATGAGCAGTTCTTC
CATSGLANEQFF
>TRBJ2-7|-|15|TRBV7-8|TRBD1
TGTGCCAGCAGCGATGGACAGGGTCCTTCCTACGAGCAGTACTTC
CASSDGQGPSYEQYF